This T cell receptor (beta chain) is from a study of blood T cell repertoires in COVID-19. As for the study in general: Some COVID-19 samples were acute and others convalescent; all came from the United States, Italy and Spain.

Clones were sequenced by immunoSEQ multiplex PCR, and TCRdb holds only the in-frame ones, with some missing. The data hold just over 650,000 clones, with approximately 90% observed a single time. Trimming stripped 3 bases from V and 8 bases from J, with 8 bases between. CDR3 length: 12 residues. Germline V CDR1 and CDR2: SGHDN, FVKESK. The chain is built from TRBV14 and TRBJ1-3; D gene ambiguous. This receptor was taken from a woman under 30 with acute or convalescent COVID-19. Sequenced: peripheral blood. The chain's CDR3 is CASSQLDYTIYF. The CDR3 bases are TGTGCCAGCAGCCAGCTAGATTACACCATATATTTT.